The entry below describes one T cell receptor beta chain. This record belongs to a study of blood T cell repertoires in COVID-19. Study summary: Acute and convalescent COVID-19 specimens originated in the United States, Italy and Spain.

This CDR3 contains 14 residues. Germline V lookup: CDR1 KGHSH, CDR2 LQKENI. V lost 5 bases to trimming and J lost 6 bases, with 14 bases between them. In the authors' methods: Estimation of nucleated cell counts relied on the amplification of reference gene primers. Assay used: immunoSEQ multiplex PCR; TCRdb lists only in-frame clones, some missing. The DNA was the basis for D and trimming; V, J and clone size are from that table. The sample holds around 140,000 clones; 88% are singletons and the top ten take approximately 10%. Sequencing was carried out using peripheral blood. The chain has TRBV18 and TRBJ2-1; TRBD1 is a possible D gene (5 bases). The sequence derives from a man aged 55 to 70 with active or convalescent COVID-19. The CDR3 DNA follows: TGTGCCAGCTCATCTACTCTTCAGGGCAATGAGCAGTTCTTC. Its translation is CASSSTLQGNEQFF.